Shown below are 27 T cell receptor beta chains from a single sample sequenced in a study of identifying expanded T cells in peripheral blood. Only in-frame clones appear in the TCRdb table, and some are missing; sequencing was by immunoSEQ multiplex PCR. This sample yields more than 80,000 clones, of which about nine tenths are seen a single time; about 4% belongs to the top ten. Material: blood. The source of these receptors is a person between 18 and 70 years old in good health.

This chain joins TRBV2 and TRBJ1-6; TRBD1 matches 7 bases. In germline, CDR1 is SNHLY, CDR2 FYNNEI. This CDR3 is built from 17 residues. Trimming removed 6 bases from V and 0 bases from J; junction bases left unmatched: 8. The CDR3 bases are TGTGCCAGCAGAGGCCGGGACAGCAGCTCCTATAATTCACCCCTCCACTTT. This gives the protein CASRGRDSSSYNSPLHF.

The chain is built from TRBV10-1 and TRBJ1-4, with TRBD1 matching 9 bases. The CDR3 is 15 residues long. Trimming at V came to 3 bases and at J to 5 bases, leaving 4 bases not matched to a gene. CDR1 and CDR2 (germline): WNHNN, SYGVQD (reference sequence). The chain's CDR3 is CASSDPGTGNEKLFF. CDR3 bases: TGCGCCAGCAGTGACCCGGGGACAGGGAATGAAAAACTGTTTTTT.

In its sample, this clone was seen once. The chain employs TRBV27 and TRBJ2-1; a possible D gene is TRBD1 (5 bases). Germline CDR1 reads MNHEY; CDR2 reads SMNVEV (reference sequence). This CDR3 is built from 12 residues. Trimming took 6 bases from V and 9 from J, leaving 12 bases between them. CDR3 region: CASSPGMGEQFF. CDR3 nucleotide sequence: TGTGCCAGCAGCCCAGGGATGGGTGAGCAGTTCTTC.

This chain links TRBV7-9 with TRBJ1-3; no definite D call. CDR1 SEHNR and CDR2 FQNEAQ come from the germline V gene (reference sequence). CDR3 size: 14 residues. Trimming took off 5 bases at V and 0 bases at J, with 8 bases between the two ends. CDR3 loop: CASSPGSSGNTIYF. As DNA, the CDR3 is TGTGCCAGCAGCCCGGGATCCTCTGGAAACACCATATATTTT.

V and J are TRBV29-1 and TRBJ2-7, with D possibly TRBD2 on 6 matching bases. V lost 1 base, J lost 4 bases, and 14 bases lay in between. Germline V gene sequence: CDR1 SQVTM, CDR2 ANQGSEA. The CDR3 length is 14 residues. The CDR3 sequence: CSVEVRPGVYEQYF. The CDR3 DNA reads as TGCAGCGTTGAAGTGCGCCCGGGGGTATACGAGCAGTACTTC.

This chain uses TRBV6-4 with TRBJ2-2; possibly TRBD2 for D (6 bases). Trimming cost V 2 bases and J 3 bases, with 13 bases left between them. The CDR3 has 16 amino acids. Germline V gene sequence: CDR1 MRHNA, CDR2 SNTAGT. The CDR3 spells CASSDEGRGDTGELFF. The CDR3 bases are TGTGCCAGCAGTGACGAGGGTCGCGGGGACACCGGGGAGCTGTTTTTT.

The chain links TRBV7-3 to TRBJ2-7; possibly TRBD2 for D (5 bases). This CDR3 region has 14 residues. Trimming removed 5 bases at V and 3 bases at J, with 14 bases between. The V gene's germline CDR1 is SGHTA and CDR2 FQGTGA. The CDR3 region is CASSLRTDHYEQYF. CDR3 coding DNA: TGTGCCAGCAGCCTCCGGACTGACCACTACGAGCAGTACTTC.

This clone was counted between two and nine times. The V and J genes are TRBV5-1 and TRBJ1-4; tentative D call: TRBD1 (6 bases). In germline, CDR1 is SGHRS, CDR2 YFSETQ. The CDR3 contains 15 residues. The ends were cut back, 4 bases at V and 4 bases at J, with 14 bases in the middle. The CDR3 is CASSATTGGNEKLFF. The CDR3 DNA reads as TGCGCCAGCAGCGCGACGACAGGCGGTAATGAAAAACTGTTTTTT. Together with reference TRBV5-1 and TRBJ1-4, the CDR3 gives the full variable domain: KAGVTQTPRYLIKTRGQQVTLSCSPISGHRSVSWYQQTPGQGLQFLFEYFSETQRNKGNFPGRFSGRQFSNSRSEMNVSTLELGDSALYLCASSATTGGNEKLFFGSGTQLSVL.

This chain uses TRBV19 with TRBJ2-5; a weak D match, TRBD1 (6 bases). CDR1 and CDR2 from the germline V gene are LNHDA and SQIVND (reference sequence). CDR3 size: 15 residues. Trimming left V 8 bases short and J 2 bases short, with 18 bases between. As DNA, the CDR3 is TGTGCCAGTCAAAATCGGGCAGGGGCTCAAGAGACCCAGTACTTC. It is translated as CASQNRAGAQETQYF.

The chain uses TRBV9 and TRBJ2-4, with 12 bases that match TRBD2. Per germline, CDR1 SGDLS and CDR2 YYNGEE. The CDR3 has 14 amino acids. J gave up 10 bases and V 5 bases, and 7 bases lay outside the gene matches. The CDR3: CASSSGLAGKIQYF. The CDR3 nucleotides read TGTGCCAGCAGTTCAGGACTAGCGGGGAAAATTCAGTACTTC.

The chain links TRBV19 to TRBJ1-1; maybe TRBD1 (6 bases). This CDR3 region has 16 residues. V was trimmed by 4 bases and J by 0 bases, leaving 15 bases between them. Germline loops: CDR1 LNHDA, CDR2 SQIVND (reference sequence). In nucleotides, the CDR3 is TGTGCCAGTAGTACAACCGGGACACCGATGAACACTGAAGCTTTCTTT. Translation gives CASSTTGTPMNTEAFF.

J is TRBJ2-5 and V is TRBV5-1; D possibly uses TRBD1 or TRBD2 (5 bases each). This CDR3 spans 15 amino acids. Germline CDR1 is SGHRS and CDR2 is YFSETQ. V dropped 4 bases and J dropped 2 bases, with 15 bases sitting between them. In DNA form, the CDR3 reads TGCGCCAGCAGCCGTTCAGGGACGGCGCAAGAGACCCAGTACTTC. It codes for CASSRSGTAQETQYF.

This chain joins TRBV19 and TRBJ2-7; D is unresolved. In germline, CDR1 is LNHDA, CDR2 SQIVND (reference sequence). Trimming took off 5 bases at V and 5 bases at J, with 19 bases between the two ends. This CDR3 has 15 amino acids. CDR3 loop: CASSLFGPTTHEQYF. CDR3 nucleotides: TGTGCCAGTAGTCTTTTTGGGCCAACGACCCACGAGCAGTACTTC. Full variable domain (rest looked up from reference TRBV19 and TRBJ2-7): DGGITQSPKYLFRKEGQNVTLSCEQNLNHDAMYWYRQDPGQGLRLIYYSQIVNDFQKGDIAEGYSVSREKKESFPLTVTSAQKNPTAFYLCASSLFGPTTHEQYFGPGTRLTVT.

The chain couples TRBV7-6 to TRBJ2-7, with TRBD1 matching over 7 bases. Germline assignment: CDR1 SGHVS and CDR2 FNYEAQ. Trimming took 1 base from V and 5 from J; bases not matched to a gene: 2. The CDR3 covers 13 residues. DNA of the CDR3: TGTGCCAGCAGCTTAGGGCAGGGGGACGAGCAGTACTTC. As protein: CASSLGQGDEQYF.

This chain links TRBV7-2 with TRBJ2-5, with 12 bases matching TRBD2. After removal of 3 bases from V and 3 bases from J, the junction contained 2 bases not matched to a gene. The CDR3 is made up of 15 amino acids. Germline V gives CDR1 SGHTA, CDR2 FQGNSA. This CDR3 reads CASSFRLAGEETQYF. The DNA for the CDR3 is TGTGCCAGCAGCTTCAGACTAGCGGGGGAAGAGACCCAGTACTTC.

The V gene is TRBV23-1, the J gene TRBJ2-7; D is uncertain. TRBV23-1 is given ORF status, its function remaining uncertain. The CDR3 runs to 14 residues. The ends were cut back, 8 bases at V and 4 bases at J, with 18 bases in the middle. CDR3: CASASWGSWYEQYF. The CDR3, as DNA: TGCGCCAGCGCGTCCTGGGGTTCCTGGTACGAGCAGTACTTC.

This chain links TRBV19 with TRBJ1-3; D unclear. Trimming shortened V by 5 bases and J by 0 bases, and 14 bases separated the two germline ends. The CDR3 runs 16 residues. Germline CDR1 is LNHDA and CDR2 is SQIVND (reference sequence). For the CDR3, the DNA is TGTGCCAGTAGTTCCCTAAGGCTACTCTCTGGAAACACCATATATTTT. Amino acid sequence: CASSSLRLLSGNTIYF.

The chain couples TRBV6-5 to TRBJ2-5; D might be TRBD2 (6 bases). The V and J ends lost 4 bases and 5 bases respectively, with 11 bases between them. Germline lookup yields CDR1 MNHEY and CDR2 SVGAGI. This CDR3 spans 13 amino acids. The CDR3 reads CASSFGGRETQYF. In DNA form, the CDR3 reads TGTGCCAGCAGTTTCGGGGGACGGGAGACCCAGTACTTC.

The chain recombines TRBV28 with TRBJ1-4; 9 bases fit TRBD1. The CDR3 covers 14 residues. The germline V gene encodes CDR1 MDHEN and CDR2 SYDVKM. Trimming cost V 5 bases and J 12 bases; bases outside gene matches: 10. In DNA, the CDR3 is TGTGCCAGCAGTCTCACAGGGGGCGTTGGTGAACTGTTTTTT. This sequence encodes CASSLTGGVGELFF.

The chain carries TRBV5-5 and TRBJ1-2; D is uncertain. Germline values: CDR1 SGHKS, CDR2 YYEKEE (reference sequence). Trimming removed 5 bases from V and 3 bases from J, with 11 bases in between. The length of the CDR3 is 13 residues. This CDR3 reads CASSDADYYGYTF. As DNA, the CDR3 is TGTGCCAGCAGTGATGCTGATTACTATGGCTACACCTTC.

V gene TRBV6-5 combines with J gene TRBJ1-2, with D unresolved. Trimming took off 4 bases at V and 8 bases at J, with 11 bases between the two ends. Germline values: CDR1 MNHEY, CDR2 SVGAGI. The CDR3 covers 12 residues. The CDR3 DNA is TGTGCCAGCAGTTCGGGTCTTGGGGGCTACACCTTC. Translating gives CASSSGLGGYTF.

V and J are TRBV29-1 and TRBJ1-4, with TRBD1 as a possible D gene (6 bases). CDR3 size: 14 residues. Trimming shortened V by 1 base and J by 0 bases, and 6 bases separated the two germline ends. Germline CDR1 reads SQVTM; CDR2 reads ANQGSEA. CDR3 sequence (DNA): TGCAGCGTTGAAGGGACAGCAACTAATGAAAAACTGTTTTTT. Amino acid sequence: CSVEGTATNEKLFF.

In its sample, this clone was seen once. The J gene is TRBJ1-3, the V gene TRBV6-6, with a tentative D call TRBD1 (6 bases). V was clipped by 7 bases and J by 8 bases, with 18 bases between them. Germline V gene sequence: CDR1 MNHNY, CDR2 SVGAGI (reference sequence). The CDR3 loop spans 14 amino acids. CDR3 nucleotide sequence: TGTGCCAGCATCAGACCAGGGGTTGGTGACACCATATATTTT. Amino acid sequence: CASIRPGVGDTIYF.

The rearrangement uses TRBV5-4 and TRBJ1-1, with D tentatively TRBD1 (6 bases). V gave up 4 bases and J gave up 3 bases, with 13 bases separating them. The CDR3 totals 14 residues. The germline gives CDR1 SGHNT, CDR2 YYREEE (reference sequence). The chain's CDR3 is CASSPQGRDTEAFF. The CDR3 DNA follows: TGTGCCAGCAGCCCCCAGGGGAGGGACACTGAAGCTTTCTTT.

This clone was observed once. V gene TRBV18 combines with J gene TRBJ2-3; D is perhaps TRBD2 (6 bases). The CDR3 is 15 residues long. V lost 6 bases and J lost 5, with 18 bases in between. The V gene's germline CDR1 is KGHSH and CDR2 LQKENI. The CDR3 protein is CASSPPGESLDTQYF. The CDR3 nucleotides read TGTGCCAGCTCCCCCCCGGGGGAGTCTTTAGATACGCAGTATTTT.

The chain employs TRBV9 and TRBJ2-1; 10 bases fit TRBD2. With 4 bases clipped from V and 0 bases from J, the junction kept 10 bases outside the gene matches. CDR3 length: 18 amino acids. Germline V lookup: CDR1 SGDLS, CDR2 YYNGEE. The CDR3 nucleotides are TGTGCCAGCAGCCCCAGACTAGCGGGTCCCAGCTCCTACAATGAGCAGTTCTTC. It yields the protein CASSPRLAGPSSYNEQFF. Drawing the rest from reference TRBV9 and TRBJ2-1, the complete variable domain is DSGVTQTPKHLITATGQRVTLRCSPRSGDLSVYWYQQSLDQGLQFLIQYYNGEERAKGNILERFSAQQFPDLHSELNLSSLELGDSALYFCASSPRLAGPSSYNEQFFGPGTRLTVL.

This chain connects TRBV5-5 to TRBJ2-7, with TRBD1 matching 9 bases. The CDR3 totals 14 residues. Germline assignment: CDR1 SGHKS and CDR2 YYEKEE (reference sequence). V shed 5 bases, J shed 5 bases, and the junction held 8 bases outside the gene matches. For the CDR3, the DNA is TGTGCCAGCAGGGCCGGGACAGGGCCCGACGAGCAGTACTTC. This sequence encodes CASRAGTGPDEQYF.